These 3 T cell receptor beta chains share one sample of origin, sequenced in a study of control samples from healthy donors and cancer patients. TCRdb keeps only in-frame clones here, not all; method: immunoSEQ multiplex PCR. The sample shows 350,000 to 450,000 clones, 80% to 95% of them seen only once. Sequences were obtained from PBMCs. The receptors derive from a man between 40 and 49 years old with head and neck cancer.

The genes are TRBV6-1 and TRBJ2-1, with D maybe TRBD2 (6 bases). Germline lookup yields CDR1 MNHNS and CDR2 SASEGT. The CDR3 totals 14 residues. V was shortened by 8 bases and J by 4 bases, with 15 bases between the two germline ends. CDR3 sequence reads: CASGQAGHYNEQFF. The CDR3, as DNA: TGTGCCAGCGGTCAAGCGGGCCATTACAATGAGCAGTTCTTC.

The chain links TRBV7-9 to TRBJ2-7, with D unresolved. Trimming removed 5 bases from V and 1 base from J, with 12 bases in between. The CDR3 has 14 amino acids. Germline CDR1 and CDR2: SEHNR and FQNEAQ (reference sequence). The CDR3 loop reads CASSPERPSYEQYF. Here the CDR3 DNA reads TGTGCCAGCAGCCCTGAGAGGCCGTCCTACGAGCAGTACTTC.

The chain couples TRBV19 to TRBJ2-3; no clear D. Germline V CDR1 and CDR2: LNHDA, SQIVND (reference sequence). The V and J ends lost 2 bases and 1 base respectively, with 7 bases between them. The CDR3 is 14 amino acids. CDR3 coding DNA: TGTGCCAGTAGTATAAAGCTCGGCACAGATACGCAGTATTTT. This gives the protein CASSIKLGTDTQYF. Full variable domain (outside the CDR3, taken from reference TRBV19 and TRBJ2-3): DGGITQSPKYLFRKEGQNVTLSCEQNLNHDAMYWYRQDPGQGLRLIYYSQIVNDFQKGDIAEGYSVSREKKESFPLTVTSAQKNPTAFYLCASSIKLGTDTQYFGPGTRLTVL.